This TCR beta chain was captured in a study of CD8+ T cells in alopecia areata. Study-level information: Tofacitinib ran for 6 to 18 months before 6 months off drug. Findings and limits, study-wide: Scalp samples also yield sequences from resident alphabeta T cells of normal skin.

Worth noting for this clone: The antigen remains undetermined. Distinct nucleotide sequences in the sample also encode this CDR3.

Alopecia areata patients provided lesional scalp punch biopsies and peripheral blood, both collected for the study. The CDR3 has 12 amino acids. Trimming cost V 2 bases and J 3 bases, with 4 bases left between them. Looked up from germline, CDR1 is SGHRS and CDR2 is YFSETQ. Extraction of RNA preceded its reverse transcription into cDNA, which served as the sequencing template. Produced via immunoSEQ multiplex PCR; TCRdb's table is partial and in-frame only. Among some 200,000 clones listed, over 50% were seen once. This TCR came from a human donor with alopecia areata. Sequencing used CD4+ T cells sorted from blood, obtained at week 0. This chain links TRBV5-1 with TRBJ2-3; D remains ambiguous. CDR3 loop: CASSFSTDTQYF. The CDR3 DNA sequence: TGCGCCAGCAGCTTCAGTACAGATACGCAGTATTTT.